The 3 T cell receptor beta chains below come from one sample, sequenced in a study of post-analysis software for immune sequencing data. Findings of the study overall: Roughly five TRBV segments appeared more often in patients than in controls, and TRBV5-6, TRBV5-1 and TRBV20-1 were among these.

These TCRs are of unknown antigen specificity. Carried by the TCR beta cDNA libraries were unique molecular identifiers. TCRdb re-analysed the PCR reads in MiXCR, keeping a single row per CDR3 protein. The top ten clones hold over 10% of a sample with about half a million distinct CDR3 sequences, less than 45% of them seen once. Specimen: blood. These TCRs come from a girl between 5 and 17 years old with multiple sclerosis.

This clonotype was seen a few times. The chain combines TRBV20-1 with TRBJ2-5; TRBD2 matches 7 bases. Germline-derived CDR1 and CDR2 are DFQATT and SNEGSKA (reference sequence). The CDR3 spans 16 residues. Unmatched junction bases numbered 8, after V lost 0 bases and J lost 1 base. The CDR3 DNA reads TGCAGTGCTAGAGAGATAGGGAGGGGACCCCAAGAGACCCAGTACTTC. Its translation is CSAREIGRGPQETQYF.

Only a few counts were recorded for this clonotype. V usage is TRBV5-1 and J usage is TRBJ2-3, with 7 bases identical to TRBD2. With 4 bases clipped from V and 0 bases from J, the junction kept 8 bases outside the gene matches. The germline CDR1 and CDR2 sequences are SGHRS and YFSETQ. This CDR3 contains 16 residues. CDR3 region: CASSHERGTSTDTQYF. In nucleotides, the CDR3 is TGCGCCAGCAGCCATGAGCGGGGTACTAGCACAGATACGCAGTATTTT.

J is TRBJ2-1 and V is TRBV12-3 or TRBV12-4; perhaps TRBD1 as D (6 bases). This CDR3 region has 14 residues. The V and J ends lost 5 bases and 0 bases respectively, with 8 bases between them. CDR3 bases: TGTGCCAGCAGTCCAGGGGACTCCTACAATGAGCAGTTCTTC. This codes for CASSPGDSYNEQFF.